This entry lists 29 T cell receptor beta chains sequenced from one sample in a study of cytomegalovirus exposure and HLA in healthy donors. Primers included in the PCR were 60 Vbeta and 13 Jbeta primers. Method: immunoSEQ multiplex PCR; TCRdb's copy keeps in-frame clones and lacks some. The sample yields 100,000 to 150,000 clones, approximately 84% seen once. Sequenced: PBMCs. These receptors came from a man younger than 35 in good health and CMV-seropositive.

In its sample, this clone was seen once. This chain joins TRBV18 and TRBJ1-5; maybe TRBD1 (5 bases). This CDR3 contains 13 residues. The germline V and J ends were trimmed by 1 base and 4 bases, with 5 bases remaining between them. Germline V CDR1 and CDR2: KGHSH, LQKENI. For the CDR3, the DNA is TGTGCCAGCTCACCACGACAGAATCAGCCCCAGCATTTT. It encodes CASSPRQNQPQHF.

The CDR3 sequence: CASTEGLSYNEQFF. CDR3 coding DNA: TGTGCCAGCACCGAGGGACTGTCTTACAATGAGCAGTTCTTC. This chain uses TRBV7-6 with TRBJ2-1; weak D call: TRBD2 (6 bases). Germline loops: CDR1 SGHVS, CDR2 FNYEAQ. Trimming removed 7 bases from V and 4 bases from J, with 14 bases in between. This CDR3 is built from 14 residues.

The table lists this clone with a count of one. This chain joins TRBV19 and TRBJ1-4; D is ambiguous. Germline V lookup: CDR1 LNHDA, CDR2 SQIVND (reference sequence). This CDR3 is built from 14 residues. V lost 10 bases to trimming and J lost 1 base, with 13 bases between them. CDR3 in amino acids: CATLRGGTNEKLFF. The CDR3 nucleotides are TGTGCCACCCTGCGGGGAGGAACTAATGAAAAACTGTTTTTT.

The V call is TRBV9, the J call TRBJ2-5, with 7 nucleotides matching TRBD1. Germline assignment: CDR1 SGDLS and CDR2 YYNGEE. V lost 4 bases and J lost 5; bases outside the gene matches: 17. The CDR3 runs to 17 residues. CDR3 in amino acids: CASSPLVLTGFLETQYF. The CDR3 coding sequence is TGTGCCAGCAGCCCCCTTGTTCTGACAGGGTTTCTTGAGACCCAGTACTTC.

V usage is TRBV5-6 and J usage is TRBJ2-7, with D possibly matching TRBD2 (6 bases). The V gene lost 4 bases and the J gene lost 6 bases, with 20 bases spanning the gap. This CDR3 contains 15 residues. Germline loops: CDR1 SGHDT, CDR2 YYEEEE. The CDR3 is CASSPIHGGRLEQYF. In DNA, the CDR3 is TGTGCCAGCAGCCCGATCCACGGGGGTCGGCTCGAGCAGTACTTC.

The rearrangement uses TRBV6-5 and TRBJ1-3, with a tentative D call TRBD1 (5 bases). The CDR3 is made up of 15 amino acids. Germline CDR1 MNHEY, CDR2 SVGAGI. V lost 2 bases, J lost 0 bases, and 8 bases lay in between. CDR3: CASSYQGNSGNTIYF. CDR3 sequence (DNA): TGTGCCAGCAGTTACCAGGGCAACTCTGGAAACACCATATATTTT.

The chain recombines TRBV7-9 with TRBJ1-4, with 8 bases identical to TRBD1. Germline V CDR1 and CDR2: SEHNR, FQNEAQ (reference sequence). Unmatched junction bases numbered 15, after V lost 2 bases and J lost 7 bases. The CDR3 runs 18 residues. As DNA, the CDR3 is TGTGCCAGCAGCTTAAGGTTAGGCTCGGCAGGGGGCCTTGAAAAACTGTTTTTT. It translates to CASSLRLGSAGGLEKLFF.

This chain joins TRBV4-3 and TRBJ2-1; 7 bases map to TRBD2. Germline values: CDR1 LGHNA, CDR2 YSLEER. J gave up 7 bases and V 0 bases, and 12 bases lay outside the gene matches. This CDR3 has 17 residues. The CDR3 DNA follows: TGCGCCAGCAGCCAAGAAGGCGCTGTAGGCGGGGGAAATGAGCAGTTCTTC. As protein: CASSQEGAVGGGNEQFF.

The sample holds a few counts of this clone. The chain joins TRBV2 to TRBJ2-7; D call uncertain. Trimming removed 4 bases from V and 3 bases from J, with 4 bases in between. Germline V lookup: CDR1 SNHLY, CDR2 FYNNEI. CDR3 length equals 11 residues. CDR3 protein: CASSVNYEQYF. The CDR3 DNA follows: TGTGCCAGCAGTGTTAACTACGAGCAGTACTTC.

This chain joins TRBV5-1 and TRBJ2-1; TRBD2 aligns across 14 bases. J was trimmed by 3 bases and V by 5 bases; bases with no gene match: 7. The CDR3 spans 17 residues. Germline lookup yields CDR1 SGHRS and CDR2 YFSETQ. For the CDR3, the DNA is TGCGCCAGCAGGGGACTAGCGGGAGAAACTAACTACAATGAGCAGTTCTTC. It encodes CASRGLAGETNYNEQFF.

As regards this clone: In the same sample, other DNA sequences code for this CDR3. The J gene is TRBJ1-5, the V gene TRBV7-2; a weak D match, TRBD1 (6 bases). The V gene lost 1 base and the J gene lost 7 bases, with 14 bases spanning the gap. Germline V lookup: CDR1 SGHTA, CDR2 FQGNSA. The CDR3 totals 15 residues. The CDR3 sequence: CASSLGGGGRQPQHF. The CDR3, as DNA: TGTGCCAGCAGCTTAGGAGGCGGGGGGCGGCAGCCCCAGCATTTT.

The CDR3: CASSLVQGAGYNEQFF. The CDR3 DNA sequence: TGTGCCAGCAGCTTAGTCCAGGGGGCTGGCTACAATGAGCAGTTCTTC. V usage is TRBV7-2 and J usage is TRBJ2-1, with 8 bases aligning to TRBD1. The junction had 5 bases not matched to a gene; V was cut back by 1 base and J by 3 bases. Germline lookup yields CDR1 SGHTA and CDR2 FQGNSA. The CDR3 length is 16 residues.

This chain uses TRBV2 with TRBJ1-1; 8 bases match TRBD1. Germline values: CDR1 SNHLY, CDR2 FYNNEI. V was pared by 6 bases and J by 10 bases, with 7 bases of the junction left unmatched. The CDR3 length is 12 residues. This CDR3 is CASSPGGSGAFF. As DNA, the CDR3 is TGTGCCAGCAGCCCAGGGGGCTCGGGAGCTTTCTTT.

The V and J genes are TRBV6-5 and TRBJ2-7; the D gene is possibly TRBD1 (6 bases). The V gene's germline CDR1 is MNHEY and CDR2 SVGAGI. Trimming left V 5 bases short and J 6 bases short, with 14 bases between. The CDR3 length is 13 residues. CDR3 in amino acids: CASSRGGAGEQYF. DNA of the CDR3: TGTGCCAGCAGTCGAGGGGGAGCAGGCGAGCAGTACTTC.

This rearrangement joins TRBV7-2 to TRBJ2-3; 7 bases map to TRBD1. The germline CDR1 and CDR2 sequences are SGHTA and FQGNSA. V was pared by 2 bases and J by 2 bases, with 10 bases of the junction left unmatched. The CDR3 has 17 residues. CDR3 sequence: CASSLPQEGAFTDTQYF. The CDR3 DNA follows: TGTGCCAGCAGCTTACCCCAAGAGGGGGCTTTCACAGATACGCAGTATTTT.

The chain has TRBV19 and TRBJ2-6; possible D gene TRBD2, 5 bases. V was shortened by 7 bases and J by 4 bases, with 14 bases between the two germline ends. The CDR3 sequence is 15 residues long. Germline-derived CDR1 and CDR2 are LNHDA and SQIVND (reference sequence). Written as DNA, the CDR3 is TGTGCCAGTACTACCCGAGGGTACGGGGCCAACGTCCTGACTTTC. It specifies CASTTRGYGANVLTF.

The chain employs TRBV4-3 and TRBJ2-3, with 12 bases matching TRBD2. The trim removed 0 bases at V and 6 bases at J, leaving 19 bases unmatched. CDR1 is LGHNA, CDR2 YSLEER, per germline. The CDR3 covers 21 residues. This CDR3 reads CASSQDRPSGRDTDASDTQYF. The CDR3 DNA reads as TGCGCCAGCAGCCAAGATCGACCTAGCGGGAGGGACACTGACGCATCGGATACGCAGTATTTT.

The chain joins TRBV7-2 to TRBJ2-7, with 7 nucleotides matching TRBD1. V lost 3 bases and J lost 0; bases outside the gene matches: 2. This CDR3 has 14 residues. Germline assignment: CDR1 SGHTA and CDR2 FQGNSA. CDR3 loop: CASSLTGNSYEQYF. DNA of the CDR3: TGTGCCAGCAGCTTGACAGGGAACTCCTACGAGCAGTACTTC.

This chain connects TRBV4-3 to TRBJ2-2; 7 bases line up with TRBD2. Germline V lookup: CDR1 LGHNA, CDR2 YSLEER. The V gene end was trimmed by 0 bases and the J gene end by 0 bases; junction bases not matched to a gene: 4. CDR3 length equals 17 residues. In DNA, the CDR3 is TGCGCCAGCAGCCAAGATAGAGCGGGGACGAACACCGGGGAGCTGTTTTTT. Protein product: CASSQDRAGTNTGELFF.

The J gene is TRBJ1-1, the V gene TRBV7-6, with D perhaps TRBD1 (5 bases). Germline lookup yields CDR1 SGHVS and CDR2 FNYEAQ. There are 13 residues in the CDR3. V dropped 3 bases and J dropped 1 base, with 6 bases sitting between them. CDR3 residues: CASSFTGNTEAFF. The CDR3 nucleotides are TGTGCCAGCAGCTTCACAGGGAACACTGAAGCTTTCTTT.

CDR3 sequence reads: CASSVGSLDYGYTF. CDR3 sequence (DNA): TGTGCCAGCAGCGTAGGGTCTCTAGACTATGGCTACACCTTC. This chain uses TRBV9 with TRBJ1-2; unclear D gene. This CDR3 has 14 amino acids. CDR1 is SGDLS, CDR2 YYNGEE, per germline. V gave up 0 bases and J gave up 3 bases, with 9 bases separating them. Together with reference TRBV9 and TRBJ1-2, the CDR3 gives the full variable domain: DSGVTQTPKHLITATGQRVTLRCSPRSGDLSVYWYQQSLDQGLQFLIQYYNGEERAKGNILERFSAQQFPDLHSELNLSSLELGDSALYFCASSVGSLDYGYTFGSGTRLTVV.

The chain links TRBV2 to TRBJ1-2; D not certain. This CDR3 spans 13 amino acids. The V end lost 5 bases, the J end lost 2 bases, and 9 bases lay between the germline ends. Looked up from germline, CDR1 is SNHLY and CDR2 is FYNNEI. The CDR3 DNA is TGTGCCAGCAGTTACGGGAGGAACTATGGCTACACCTTC. This codes for CASSYGRNYGYTF.

A single count supports this clone. The rearrangement joins TRBV5-4 to TRBJ2-3; D is ambiguous. Trimming removed 0 bases from V and 5 bases from J, with 10 bases in between. The germline gives CDR1 SGHNT, CDR2 YYREEE (reference sequence). The CDR3 extends over 14 amino acids. CDR3 residues: CASSLVGAEDTQYF. The CDR3 region has the DNA TGTGCCAGCAGCTTGGTCGGCGCGGAAGATACGCAGTATTTT.

About this clone itself: This sample includes further DNA sequences coding for the same CDR3. This chain links TRBV27 with TRBJ2-7, with D hard to call. V lost 6 bases and J lost 3, with 18 bases in between. The CDR3 runs 15 residues. The germline V gene encodes CDR1 MNHEY and CDR2 SMNVEV (reference sequence). The DNA of the CDR3 is TGTGCCAGCAGCTCCCGGGTTTCGACCCGCTACGAGCAGTACTTC. As protein: CASSSRVSTRYEQYF.

V gene TRBV5-8 combines with J gene TRBJ1-6; D might be TRBD1 (5 bases). Germline V gene lookup returns CDR1 SGHTS and CDR2 YDEGEE. The CDR3 runs 14 residues. Trimming shortened V by 0 bases and J by 6 bases, and 7 bases separated the two germline ends. CDR3 sequence: CASSLGQSNSPLHF. CDR3 nucleotide sequence: TGTGCCAGCAGCTTGGGACAGAGTAATTCACCCCTCCACTTT.

Points on this clone: The junction departs from germline at one end; a sequencing error may be responsible. The chain joins TRBV4-3 to TRBJ2-7; 7 nucleotides align to TRBD2. The CDR3 loop spans 16 amino acids. The germline gives CDR1 LGHNA, CDR2 YSLEER. CDR3 amino acids: CASSQDILGRDYGQYF. CDR3 coding DNA: TGCGCCAGCAGCCAAGACATCCTTGGACGGGACTACGGGCAGTACTTC.

The chain combines TRBV18 with TRBJ1-3; tentatively, D is TRBD1 (5 bases). Germline lookup yields CDR1 KGHSH and CDR2 LQKENI. The CDR3 spans 13 residues. V lost 2 bases and J lost 4, with 6 bases in between. The CDR3 is CASSPGAGNTIYF. DNA for the CDR3: TGTGCCAGCTCACCAGGGGCAGGAAACACCATATATTTT.

This clone is a singleton in its sample. The chain employs TRBV11-1 and TRBJ2-7; TRBD1 matches 7 bases. The CDR3 is 16 residues long. With V trimmed by 5 bases and J by 4 bases, 14 bases remained unmatched. Per the germline V gene, CDR1 is SGHAT and CDR2 is FQDESV (reference sequence). The chain's CDR3 is CASSPTGETISYEQYF. CDR3 bases: TGTGCCAGCAGCCCAACAGGGGAAACAATCAGTTACGAGCAGTACTTC.

This clone has more than one count but fewer than ten. The chain recombines TRBV5-4 with TRBJ2-6; 7 bases map to TRBD1. V was clipped by 3 bases and J by 4 bases; unmatched bases: 16. CDR1 and CDR2 (germline): SGHNT, YYREEE (reference sequence). The CDR3 covers 19 residues. CDR3 region: CASSSRTGRIPGGANVLTF. CDR3 sequence (DNA): TGTGCCAGCAGCTCCCGGACAGGTAGGATTCCTGGGGGGGCCAACGTCCTGACTTTC.